Listed below are T cell receptor beta chains from one sample, sequenced in a study of cytomegalovirus exposure and HLA in healthy donors. TCRdb's copy holds only in-frame clones and misses some; the assay was immunoSEQ multiplex PCR. There are about 69,000 clones in the sample; 55% to 75% occur only once, and 9.5% to 13% lies in the top ten. Sequenced sample: PBMCs. The source of these receptors is a woman in her twenties or thirties in good health and CMV-seronegative. Each CDR3 is given with its conserved first and last residue. The D gene is left open where the match is weak. A clone size is listed for some rows: how often the clone was seen (once, few, many), or a class if it is expanded.

clone_size,d_call,j_call,v_call,cdr3_aa,cdr3_nt
NA,NA,TRBJ1-6,TRBV19,CASSMTGLHLSSPLHF,TGTGCCAGTAGTATGACGGGACTGCATCTTTCATCACCCCTCCACTTT
few,TRBD1,TRBJ1-1,TRBV18,CASSPLPGGQMNTEAFF,TGTGCCAGCTCACCTCTGCCAGGGGGCCAGATGAACACTGAAGCTTTCTTT
NA,NA,TRBJ2-7,TRBV13,CASSLPSLDRSSYEQYF,TGTGCCAGCAGCTTACCCTCCCTAGACAGGAGCTCCTACGAGCAGTACTTC
NA,TRBD1,TRBJ1-4,TRBV9,CASSRSGGKNEKLFF,TGTGCCAGCAGCCGATCAGGGGGCAAGAATGAAAAACTGTTTTTT
NA,TRBD2,TRBJ2-1,TRBV13,CASSSGGGRFNEQFF,TGTGCCAGCAGCTCGGGAGGTGGGCGGTTCAATGAGCAGTTCTTC
NA,TRBD2,TRBJ2-7,TRBV28,CASSHTRGGSYEQYF,TGTGCCAGCAGTCATACGCGGGGGGGCAGCTACGAGCAGTACTTC
NA,NA,TRBJ2-5,TRBV7-8,CASSPIWTAQETQYF,TGTGCCAGCAGCCCGATATGGACAGCACAAGAGACCCAGTACTTC
NA,NA,TRBJ2-2,TRBV19,CASRPSGATGELFF,TGTGCCAGTAGGCCGTCAGGGGCCACCGGGGAGCTGTTTTTT
NA,NA,TRBJ2-4,TRBV6-1,CASRRDSTKNIQYF,TGTGCCAGCAGAAGAGACTCAACCAAAAACATTCAGTACTTC
NA,NA,TRBJ2-1,TRBV10-1,CASSEDSSYNEQFF,TGCGCCAGCAGTGAGGACAGCTCCTACAATGAGCAGTTCTTC
NA,TRBD1,TRBJ1-1,TRBV6-6,CASSSTTGDGPEAFF,TGTGCCAGCAGTTCCACGACAGGGGATGGACCTGAAGCTTTCTTT
NA,NA,TRBJ2-7,TRBV4-1,CASSFDSYYEQYF,TGCGCCAGCAGCTTCGACTCCTACTACGAGCAGTACTTC
few,NA,TRBJ1-2,TRBV5-6,CASSRQVFYGYTF,TGTGCCAGCAGCCGACAGGTTTTCTATGGCTACACCTTC
once,NA,TRBJ1-1,TRBV11-1,CASHESGTNTEAFF,TGTGCCAGCCATGAGTCAGGAACGAACACTGAAGCTTTCTTT
NA,NA,TRBJ1-4,TRBV30,CAWSSGEKLFF,TGTGCCTGGAGTTCCGGGGAAAAACTGTTTTTT
NA,TRBD1,TRBJ2-2,TRBV9,CASSADRVAGELFF,TGTGCCAGCAGCGCGGACAGGGTGGCCGGGGAGCTGTTTTTT
NA,TRBD1,TRBJ1-3,TRBV29-1,CSVEGTASGNTIYF,TGCAGCGTTGAGGGGACAGCCTCTGGAAACACCATATATTTT
NA,NA,TRBJ2-1,TRBV5-1,CASRGGGAYNEQFF,TGCGCCAGCAGGGGCGGGGGCGCTTACAATGAGCAGTTCTTC
NA,NA,TRBJ2-7,TRBV7-9,CASSLAYGSVGQKSYEQYF,TGTGCCAGCAGCTTAGCGTATGGTAGTGTTGGACAGAAATCCTACGAGCAGTACTTC
NA,NA,TRBJ1-1,TRBV27,CASSLSHRSALNTEAFF,TGTGCCAGCAGTTTATCGCACAGGTCCGCTCTGAACACTGAAGCTTTCTTT
NA,NA,TRBJ1-5,TRBV6-1,CASSVNQATFNQPQHF,TGTGCCAGCAGTGTAAATCAGGCCACTTTCAATCAGCCCCAGCATTTT
NA,TRBD1,TRBJ1-6,TRBV6-1,CASRRTGGDSPLHF,TGTGCCAGCAGACGTACAGGGGGCGATTCACCCCTCCACTTT
NA,NA,TRBJ2-7,TRBV18,CASSPDAGGRMYEQYF,TGTGCCAGCTCACCAGATGCCGGGGGGCGAATGTACGAGCAGTACTTC
NA,NA,TRBJ1-5,TRBV6-1,CASSQGTLAQHF,TGTGCCAGCTCTCAGGGGACGTTGGCCCAGCATTTT
NA,TRBD1,TRBJ2-2,TRBV4-2,CASSQRQGYTGELFF,TGTGCCAGCAGCCAGAGACAGGGGTACACCGGGGAGCTGTTTTTT
NA,TRBD1,TRBJ2-7,TRBV5-1,CASSLQGESYEQYF,TGCGCCAGCAGCTTGCAGGGGGAGTCCTACGAGCAGTACTTC
NA,NA,TRBJ1-3,TRBV7-9,CASSPDTSSGNTIYF,TGTGCCAGCAGTCCAGACACGAGCTCTGGAAACACCATATATTTT
NA,TRBD1,TRBJ1-2,TRBV6-6,CASRDTGDYGYTF,TGTGCCAGCCGTGATACAGGGGACTATGGCTACACCTTC
once,TRBD1,TRBJ2-7,TRBV18,CASSPGTGPFGSYEQYF,TGTGCCAGCTCACCCGGGACAGGACCTTTTGGGTCCTACGAGCAGTACTTC
NA,TRBD1,TRBJ2-3,TRBV7-2,CASSLFKTGGDTQYF,TGTGCCAGCAGCTTGTTCAAGACAGGGGGCGATACGCAGTATTTT
NA,NA,TRBJ2-5,TRBV5-4,CASSLVTREETQYF,TGTGCCAGCAGCTTGGTAACTAGGGAAGAGACCCAGTACTTC
NA,TRBD1,TRBJ1-1,TRBV5-3,CARSLGQEVTLFTEAFF,TGTGCCAGAAGCTTAGGACAGGAGGTAACCCTCTTCACTGAAGCTTTCTTT
NA,TRBD1,TRBJ2-2,TRBV5-1,CASSRVQGSGELFF,TGCGCCAGCAGCCGAGTACAGGGGTCCGGGGAGCTGTTTTTT
NA,NA,TRBJ2-1,TRBV9,CASVRGNEQFF,TGTGCCAGCGTCCGGGGCAATGAGCAGTTCTTC
NA,TRBD2,TRBJ2-1,TRBV11-2,CASSLSGGGLNEQFF,TGTGCCAGCAGCTTAAGTGGCGGGGGGTTGAATGAGCAGTTCTTC
NA,NA,TRBJ1-2,TRBV7-9,CASSLARRVEDYGYTF,TGTGCCAGCAGCTTAGCGCGCAGGGTAGAGGACTATGGCTACACCTTC
NA,NA,TRBJ1-1,TRBV5-1,CASTQSEGTEAFF,TGCGCCAGCACACAGAGCGAGGGCACTGAAGCTTTCTTT
NA,TRBD2,TRBJ2-7,TRBV5-1,CASSPTGGAYEQYF,TGCGCCAGCAGCCCTACTGGGGGGGCCTACGAGCAGTACTTC
NA,NA,TRBJ1-2,TRBV6-6,CASSREEGYTF,TGTGCCAGCAGTCGGGAGGAAGGCTACACCTTC
NA,TRBD1,TRBJ2-3,TRBV29-1,CSVEKDRGLSTDTQYF,TGCAGCGTTGAAAAGGACAGGGGGCTCAGCACAGATACGCAGTATTTT
few,NA,TRBJ2-6,TRBV4-1,CASSQEPGMGANVLTF,TGCGCCAGCAGCCAAGAGCCGGGAATGGGGGCCAACGTCCTGACTTTC
NA,NA,TRBJ2-7,TRBV29-1,CSVTGTTHEQYF,TGCAGCGTCACCGGGACAACCCACGAGCAGTACTTC
NA,NA,TRBJ1-5,TRBV21-1,CASSTRDNGSDQPQHF,TGTGCCAGCAGCACCCGGGACAACGGATCGGATCAGCCCCAGCATTTT
NA,TRBD2,TRBJ2-1,TRBV29-1,CSVFLAGGGYNEQFF,TGCAGCGTATTTCTAGCGGGGGGGGGTTACAATGAGCAGTTCTTC
few,NA,TRBJ2-3,TRBV10-1,CASSEGDFTDTQYF,TGCGCCAGCAGTGAAGGGGATTTCACAGATACGCAGTATTTT